This TCR beta chain originates from a study of blood T cell repertoires in COVID-19. Whole-study context: T cells, B-cell-depleted T cells, or PBMCs supplied cDNA or gDNA.

Enrolment of Seattle patients took place during active infection, and they were followed longitudinally. This CDR3 spans 14 amino acids. Per the germline V gene, CDR1 is SGHVS and CDR2 is FQNEAQ. The ends lost 5 bases at V and 4 bases at J; junction bases unmatched: 6. Under the authors' procedure: Amplifying reference gene primers gave estimates of nucleated cell counts. Profiled with immunoSEQ multiplex PCR; TCRdb holds only in-frame clones, not every one. V, J and clone size derive from that table, while D and trimming were established from the DNA sequence. The sample lists about 530,000 clones; approximately 88% were seen once.

This receptor was identified in a woman in her fifties or sixties with COVID-19, enrolled during active disease. The sequencing sample was made of peripheral blood. V usage is TRBV7-8 and J usage is TRBJ2-7; 9 positions match TRBD2. This chain's CDR3 is CASSPTSGFYEQYF. CDR3 DNA sequence: TGTGCCAGCAGCCCCACTAGCGGGTTTTACGAGCAGTACTTC.